Listed below are T cell receptor beta chains from one sample, sequenced in a study of a mutant IDH1 vaccine in newly diagnosed glioma. This table comes from immunoSEQ multiplex PCR, and its TCRdb copy is limited to in-frame clones, with some not included. The table shows 60,000 to 75,000 clones, with roughly 78% occurring only once. The sample was PBMCs, taken from a glioma patient treated with radiotherapy, temozolomide or both. Source of these receptors: a man aged 45 to 65 with glioma. The CDR3 runs from the conserved cysteine through the conserved F or W. Each record gives: CDR3 protein, CDR3 DNA, D gene, V gene, CDR3 length, clone size, J gene. The D gene is left open where the match is weak. Clone size is given for some rows only: seen once, a few or many times, or a class if the clone is expanded.

cdr3_aa: CAWSGGGSNQPQHF
cdr3_nt: TGTGCCTGGAGTGGGGGGGGTAGCAATCAGCCCCAGCATTTT
d_call: -
v_call: TRBV30
cdr3_length: 14
clone_size: -
j_call: TRBJ1-5

cdr3_aa: CASRRRLAKNIQYF
cdr3_nt: TGTGCCAGCAGGCGACGGTTAGCCAAAAACATTCAGTACTTC
d_call: -
v_call: TRBV6-5
cdr3_length: 14
clone_size: -
j_call: TRBJ2-4

cdr3_aa: CASSFRRGGSNQPQHF
cdr3_nt: TGTGCCAGCAGTTTTAGGAGGGGTGGGAGCAATCAGCCCCAGCATTTT
d_call: -
v_call: TRBV27
cdr3_length: 16
clone_size: -
j_call: TRBJ1-5

cdr3_aa: CSVEGTGGSEIMNTEAFF
cdr3_nt: TGCAGCGTTGAAGGGACAGGGGGCTCTGAAATCATGAACACTGAAGCTTTCTTT
d_call: TRBD1
v_call: TRBV29-1
cdr3_length: 18
clone_size: -
j_call: TRBJ1-1

cdr3_aa: CASSFSKGQAENTEAFF
cdr3_nt: TGTGCCAGCAGTTTTTCTAAGGGACAGGCTGAGAACACTGAAGCTTTCTTT
d_call: TRBD1
v_call: TRBV5-4
cdr3_length: 17
clone_size: -
j_call: TRBJ1-1

cdr3_aa: CASSRLAGESSYNEQFF
cdr3_nt: TGCGCCAGCAGCCGACTAGCGGGTGAAAGCTCCTACAATGAGCAGTTCTTC
d_call: TRBD2
v_call: TRBV4-3
cdr3_length: 17
clone_size: once
j_call: TRBJ2-1

cdr3_aa: CASRPGQGTVTGELFF
cdr3_nt: TGTGCCAGCAGACCCGGACAGGGGACTGTCACCGGGGAGCTGTTTTTT
d_call: TRBD1
v_call: TRBV28
cdr3_length: 16
clone_size: -
j_call: TRBJ2-2

cdr3_aa: CASSPLYSTGASDYQETQYF
cdr3_nt: TGTGCCAGTAGTCCCCTGTACAGTACAGGGGCTAGCGACTATCAAGAGACCCAGTACTTC
d_call: -
v_call: TRBV19
cdr3_length: 20
clone_size: -
j_call: TRBJ2-5

cdr3_aa: CASSHQPGTQYF
cdr3_nt: TGCGCCAGCAGCCACCAACCCGGGACCCAGTACTTC
d_call: -
v_call: TRBV5-1
cdr3_length: 12
clone_size: -
j_call: TRBJ2-5

cdr3_aa: CASSLVPGETQYF
cdr3_nt: TGCGCCAGCAGCTTGGTCCCCGGGGAGACCCAGTACTTC
d_call: -
v_call: TRBV5-1
cdr3_length: 13
clone_size: -
j_call: TRBJ2-5

cdr3_aa: CASSFYGLQETQYF
cdr3_nt: TGTGCCAGCAGCTTCTACGGATTACAAGAGACCCAGTACTTC
d_call: -
v_call: TRBV11-2
cdr3_length: 14
clone_size: -
j_call: TRBJ2-5

cdr3_aa: CASSSGTGPYEQYF
cdr3_nt: TGTGCCAGCAGTTCCGGGACAGGGCCTTACGAGCAGTACTTC
d_call: TRBD1
v_call: TRBV6-5
cdr3_length: 14
clone_size: -
j_call: TRBJ2-7

cdr3_aa: CAIKSGQAEGKLFF
cdr3_nt: TGTGCCATCAAGTCCGGCCAGGCGGAGGGGAAACTGTTTTTT
d_call: -
v_call: TRBV10-3
cdr3_length: 14
clone_size: -
j_call: TRBJ1-4

cdr3_aa: CASSSWDFMNTEAFF
cdr3_nt: TGTGCCAGCAGCTCCTGGGACTTTATGAACACTGAAGCTTTCTTT
d_call: -
v_call: TRBV7-2
cdr3_length: 15
clone_size: once
j_call: TRBJ1-1

cdr3_aa: CASSLGLNTEAFF
cdr3_nt: TGCGCCAGCAGCTTGGGCCTGAACACTGAAGCTTTCTTT
d_call: -
v_call: TRBV5-1
cdr3_length: 13
clone_size: -
j_call: TRBJ1-1

cdr3_aa: CASSPGSYNEQFF
cdr3_nt: TGTGCCAGCAGCCCAGGTTCCTACAATGAGCAGTTCTTC
d_call: -
v_call: TRBV5-4
cdr3_length: 13
clone_size: -
j_call: TRBJ2-1

cdr3_aa: CASSPRQGTGNTIYF
cdr3_nt: TGTGCCAGCAGCCCTCGACAGGGGACTGGAAACACCATATATTTT
d_call: TRBD1
v_call: TRBV9
cdr3_length: 15
clone_size: -
j_call: TRBJ1-3